Included here is one TCR beta chain sequence, with context. The sample is drawn from a study of blood T cell repertoires in COVID-19. Study summary: The study drew acute and convalescent COVID-19 samples from the United States, Italy and Spain. The analysed material was cDNA or gDNA that came from T cells, B-cell-depleted T cells, or PBMCs.

Unmatched junction bases numbered 5, after V lost 1 base and J lost 1 base. Germline CDR1 and CDR2: KGHSH and LQKENI. The CDR3 contains 17 residues. Original processing methods: Reference gene primer amplification gave nucleated cell count estimates. Produced via immunoSEQ multiplex PCR; TCRdb's table is partial and in-frame only. V and J calls and clone size come straight from that table; D and trimming were deduced from the DNA. The table has more than 200,000 clones, about 86% seen once. The receptor comes from a woman aged 45-65 years with acute or convalescent COVID-19. Material: peripheral blood. This chain joins TRBV18 and TRBJ2-5, with 11 bases that match TRBD2. The CDR3 nucleotides are TGTGCCAGCTCACCACAACTAGCGGGGGCCACCCAAGAGACCCAGTACTTC. It is translated as CASSPQLAGATQETQYF.